Each of the 7 T cell receptor beta chains below was sequenced from the same sample in a study of cytomegalovirus exposure and HLA in healthy donors. The PCR employed 60 Vbeta primers together with 13 Jbeta primers. Only in-frame clones appear in the TCRdb table, and some are missing; sequencing was by immunoSEQ multiplex PCR. The table includes 120,000 or so clones, over 60% detected once. Sample: PBMCs. These receptors all come from a woman aged 60-75 years in good health and CMV-seropositive.

The gene calls are TRBV19 and TRBJ2-7, with D possibly being TRBD1 (5 bases). The CDR3 runs to 13 residues. Germline V lookup: CDR1 LNHDA, CDR2 SQIVND (reference sequence). Trimming stripped 11 bases from V and 2 bases from J, with 16 bases between. CDR3 protein: CACDPGAAYEQYF. For the CDR3, the DNA is TGTGCCTGCGACCCTGGGGCGGCCTACGAGCAGTACTTC.

The V and J genes are TRBV29-1 and TRBJ1-2; no reliable D call. This CDR3 region has 15 residues. Germline V gene lookup returns CDR1 SQVTM and CDR2 ANQGSEA. Trimming shortened V by 6 bases and J by 6 bases, and 23 bases separated the two germline ends. The CDR3 protein is CSVRGLSRSGDGYTF. CDR3 nucleotide sequence: TGCAGCGTGCGAGGCCTTTCAAGGTCCGGCGATGGCTACACCTTC.

This chain uses TRBV5-5 with TRBJ1-2; D gene unclear. This CDR3 has 16 residues. CDR1 and CDR2 from the germline V gene are SGHKS and YYEKEE (reference sequence). The V end lost 1 base, the J end lost 4 bases, and 17 bases lay between the germline ends. CDR3 sequence: CASSLPRAGIGYGYTF. DNA of the CDR3: TGTGCCAGCAGCTTGCCCCGTGCGGGGATTGGCTATGGCTACACCTTC.

This clone was recorded once. V and J are TRBV10-2 and TRBJ1-2; D unresolved. There are 11 residues in the CDR3. Trimming pared 10 bases from V and 3 bases from J, leaving 9 bases between. Germline assignment: CDR1 WSHSY and CDR2 SAAADI. The CDR3 loop reads CATRLDYGYTF. CDR3 in DNA: TGCGCCACCCGACTGGACTATGGCTACACCTTC.

J is TRBJ2-1 and V is TRBV2, with 8 nucleotides matching TRBD2. The CDR3 sequence is 12 residues long. The junction had 3 bases not matched to a gene; V was cut back by 4 bases and J by 10 bases. Germline V gene data show CDR1 as SNHLY and CDR2 as FYNNEI. Written as DNA, the CDR3 is TGTGCCAGCAGTGCACTAGCGGCCGAGCAGTTCTTC. Protein product: CASSALAAEQFF.

The chain employs TRBV5-1 and TRBJ2-2; maybe TRBD2 (6 bases). With 0 bases removed from V and 8 bases from J, the gap between germline ends came to 14 bases. The CDR3 has 15 residues. From germline, CDR1 is SGHRS and CDR2 YFSETQ. CDR3 in DNA: TGCGCCAGCAGCTTGGTCGGGAGCCCAGCTGGGGAGCTGTTTTTT. This sequence encodes CASSLVGSPAGELFF.

This sequence joins TRBV14 and TRBJ2-2; TRBD2 matches 7 bases. Germline V gene lookup returns CDR1 SGHDN and CDR2 FVKESK. V lost 2 bases, J lost 6 bases, and 12 bases stayed unmatched. The CDR3 has 17 residues. DNA of the CDR3: TGTGCCAGCAGCCAACCTAGCGGTGGTTGGACGGCCGGGGAGCTGTTTTTT. This gives the protein CASSQPSGGWTAGELFF.